These 25 T cell receptor beta chains were all obtained from the same sample, sequenced in a study of human T cells and chemical hapten exposure. TCRdb fed the RACE reads into MiXCR, producing one record per CDR3 protein. The data hold approximately 90,000 distinct CDR3 sequences, with roughly a quarter observed a single time. The time point: patch test 3, about 24 weeks after DPC sensitization. The treatment here: therapeutic diphenylcyclopropenone sensitization with weekly scalp DPC. The source material was whole blood, sampled in connection with sensitization to the hapten diphenylcyclopropenone (DPC). The receptors were sampled from a man aged 35 to 55 with alopecia areata. Some clones in this sample may be carry-over from other donors' samples.

This clonotype has only one observation. The V call is TRBV20-1, the J call TRBJ1-6; D unresolved. CDR1 is DFQATT and CDR2 is SNEGSKA in the germline V gene (reference sequence). The CDR3 is 14 amino acids. V shed 0 bases and J shed 6 bases, with 9 bases lying between them. CDR3 sequence: CSAREQTRNSPLHF. CDR3 sequence (DNA): TGCAGTGCTAGAGAACAGACCCGTAATTCACCCCTCCACTTT.

This clonotype was counted between two and nine times. The J gene is TRBJ2-3, the V gene TRBV6-5, with TRBD2 matching over 12 bases. Germline CDR1 is MNHEY and CDR2 is SVGAGI. The length of the CDR3 is 17 residues. V dropped 8 bases and J dropped 1; count of bases not matched to a gene: 10. The CDR3 protein is CASQPSGRGVGTDTQYF. CDR3 nucleotides: TGTGCCAGCCAACCTAGCGGGAGGGGGGTTGGCACAGATACGCAGTATTTT.

V is TRBV12-3 or TRBV12-4 and J is TRBJ2-7; D perhaps matches TRBD2 (7 bases). The length of the CDR3 is 15 residues. Trimming left V 3 bases short and J 0 bases short, with 12 bases between. The CDR3 bases are TGTGCCAGCAGTTTTGCGGGGGCTGTCTCCTACGAGCAGTACTTC. Translated, it gives CASSFAGAVSYEQYF.

Only a few counts were recorded for this clonotype. V is TRBV19 and J is TRBJ2-1; TRBD2 matches at 8 bases. CDR3 length equals 16 residues. V dropped 0 bases and J dropped 6; count of bases not matched to a gene: 7. Germline V gene sequence: CDR1 LNHDA, CDR2 SQIVND (reference sequence). The CDR3 protein is CASSIEAGRALNEQFF. In nucleotides, the CDR3 is TGTGCCAGTAGTATAGAGGCCGGGAGGGCCCTCAATGAGCAGTTCTTC.

This CDR3 reads CASSPGLAGSGEQFF. The DNA of the CDR3 is TGCGCCAGCAGCCCGGGACTAGCGGGGTCCGGGGAGCAGTTCTTC. The rearrangement uses TRBV5-1 and TRBJ2-1; 13 bases map to TRBD2. V gave up 4 bases and J gave up 10 bases; unmatched junction bases: 8. Germline values: CDR1 SGHRS, CDR2 YFSETQ. The CDR3 has 15 residues.

The rearrangement links TRBV9 to TRBJ2-2; D unclear. The V gene lost 0 bases and the J gene lost 0 bases, with 12 bases spanning the gap. Germline values: CDR1 SGDLS, CDR2 YYNGEE. The CDR3 contains 17 residues. In DNA form, the CDR3 reads TGTGCCAGCAGCGTAGCTCCAGGCTTCGCGAACACCGGGGAGCTGTTTTTT. This gives the protein CASSVAPGFANTGELFF.

In this sample, this clonotype turned up a few times. This chain uses TRBV18 with TRBJ1-5; perhaps TRBD1 as D (6 bases). Germline values: CDR1 KGHSH, CDR2 LQKENI. V was clipped by 2 bases and J by 5 bases, with 13 bases between them. CDR3 length: 15 residues. CDR3 protein: CASSPVRGADQPQHF. CDR3 sequence (DNA): TGTGCCAGCTCACCAGTCAGGGGTGCGGATCAGCCCCAGCATTTT. The whole variable domain, filled in from reference TRBV18 and TRBJ1-5, reads NAGVMQNPRHLVRRRGQEARLRCSPMKGHSHVYWYRQLPEEGLKFMVYLQKENIIDESGMPKERFSAEFPKEGPSILRIQQVVRGDSAAYFCASSPVRGADQPQHFGDGTRLSIL.

This clonotype has just a few counts. J is TRBJ2-6 and V is TRBV11-1, with no clear D. Trimming took off 4 bases at V and 1 base at J, with 11 bases between the two ends. The CDR3 totals 16 residues. CDR1 is SGHAT, CDR2 FQDESV, per germline (reference sequence). The CDR3 DNA follows: TGTGCCAGCAGCTCAAATGAGAGATCTGGGGCCAACGTCCTGACTTTC. This codes for CASSSNERSGANVLTF.

This clonotype was seen a handful of times. The chain uses TRBV7-2 and TRBJ2-3, with D possibly TRBD2 on 6 matching bases. Between the trimmed V and J ends, which lost 1 base and 1 base, there was a span of 15 bases. This CDR3 has 17 amino acids. In germline, CDR1 is SGHTA, CDR2 FQGNSA. CDR3 in DNA: TGTGCCAGCAGCTTAGATGATAGCGGCCCTGGCACAGATACGCAGTATTTT. It yields the protein CASSLDDSGPGTDTQYF. The full variable domain, with the rest looked up from reference TRBV7-2 and TRBJ2-3, is GAGVSQSPSNKVTEKGKDVELRCDPISGHTALYWYRQSLGQGLEFLIYFQGNSAPDKSGLPSDRFSAERTGGSVSTLTIQRTQQEDSAVYLCASSLDDSGPGTDTQYFGPGTRLTVL.

This clonotype came up a few times. The chain couples TRBV20-1 to TRBJ2-1; 11 bases match TRBD2. This CDR3 is 15 amino acids long. V lost 6 bases to trimming and J lost 4 bases; unmatched junction nucleotides: 8. Germline CDR1 is DFQATT and CDR2 is SNEGSKA (reference sequence). The CDR3: CSAKKASGRYNEQFF. CDR3 DNA sequence: TGCAGTGCAAAGAAGGCTAGCGGGAGGTACAATGAGCAGTTCTTC.

The V call is TRBV4-1, the J call TRBJ2-1; TRBD2 matches at 9 bases. Per germline, CDR1 MGHRA and CDR2 YSYEKL. The V gene end was trimmed by 1 base and the J gene end by 0 bases; junction bases not matched to a gene: 1. This CDR3 is 16 amino acids long. Here the CDR3 reads CASSQASGVSYNEQFF. CDR3 bases: TGCGCCAGCAGCCAAGCTAGCGGGGTCTCCTACAATGAGCAGTTCTTC.

This clonotype was detected a few times. The chain uses TRBV20-1 and TRBJ2-1, with D perhaps matching TRBD1 (6 bases). The CDR3 contains 14 residues. Trimming took off 6 bases at V and 5 bases at J, with 17 bases between the two ends. Germline CDR1 DFQATT, CDR2 SNEGSKA (reference sequence). The CDR3 sequence: CSAGLGGVDNEQFF. The CDR3 coding sequence is TGCAGTGCGGGCCTAGGGGGAGTTGACAATGAGCAGTTCTTC.

The chain combines TRBV3-1 with TRBJ1-5; no reliable D call. V was trimmed by 1 base and J by 3 bases, leaving 7 bases between them. CDR3 length: 14 amino acids. Germline V gene lookup returns CDR1 LGHDT and CDR2 YNNKEL (reference sequence). The CDR3 sequence is CASSQGRVNQPQHF. In nucleotides, the CDR3 is TGTGCCAGCAGCCAAGGACGGGTCAATCAGCCCCAGCATTTT.

This sequence joins TRBV7-8 and TRBJ2-1, with 10 bases identical to TRBD2. This CDR3 contains 14 residues. Germline CDR1 is SGHVS and CDR2 is FQNEAQ. V shed 8 bases, J shed 8 bases, and the junction held 9 bases outside the gene matches. The chain's CDR3 is CASLLAGNCDEQFF. The CDR3 region has the DNA TGTGCCAGCCTACTAGCGGGAAATTGTGATGAGCAGTTCTTC.

In this sample, this clonotype turned up a few times. The V and J genes are TRBV15 and TRBJ2-5; 10 bases line up with TRBD2. The CDR3 consists of 14 residues. The germline V gene has CDR1 LNHNV and CDR2 YYDKDF (reference sequence). J lost 5 bases, V lost 3 bases, and 3 bases had no gene match. The CDR3 coding sequence is TGTGCCACCAGCAGGCTAGCGGGAGATGAGACCCAGTACTTC. Its translation is CATSRLAGDETQYF.

This rearrangement joins TRBV20-1 to TRBJ1-1; D is uncertain. Trimming removed 2 bases at V and 0 bases at J, with 4 bases between. From germline, CDR1 is DFQATT and CDR2 SNEGSKA (reference sequence). This CDR3 region has 12 residues. The CDR3 DNA follows: TGCAGTGCTAGAAGTCTGAACACTGAAGCTTTCTTT. Translating it yields CSARSLNTEAFF.

This chain uses TRBV27 with TRBJ2-3; weak D call: TRBD1 (6 bases). Germline V gene lookup returns CDR1 MNHEY and CDR2 SMNVEV (reference sequence). The V end lost 1 base, the J end lost 2 bases, and 16 bases lay between the germline ends. The CDR3 spans 17 residues. CDR3 sequence: CASSLFLKTGYTDTQYF. The DNA of the CDR3 is TGTGCCAGCAGTTTATTCTTGAAGACAGGATACACAGATACGCAGTATTTT.

The J gene is TRBJ2-3, the V gene TRBV20-1; TRBD2 agrees at 8 bases. There are 15 residues in the CDR3. J gave up 1 base and V 6 bases, and 9 bases lay outside the gene matches. Germline V gene data show CDR1 as DFQATT and CDR2 as SNEGSKA (reference sequence). The CDR3 DNA is TGCAGTGCGCAGCAAGCGACTAGCGGCACAGATACGCAGTATTTT. It translates to CSAQQATSGTDTQYF.

This clonotype was counted only a few times. This sequence joins TRBV28 and TRBJ2-3; the D is unclear. Between the trimmed V and J ends, which lost 4 bases and 1 base, there was a span of 15 bases. The CDR3 loop spans 16 amino acids. CDR1 and CDR2 from the germline V gene are MDHEN and SYDVKM. CDR3 amino acids: CASSSPRWDGTDTQYF. CDR3 in DNA: TGTGCCAGCAGTTCCCCCCGGTGGGATGGCACAGATACGCAGTATTTT.

The J gene is TRBJ2-1, the V gene TRBV2; possible D gene TRBD2, 6 bases. Germline V CDR1 and CDR2: SNHLY, FYNNEI. The CDR3 extends over 11 amino acids. V gave up 6 bases and J gave up 11 bases, with 11 bases separating them. This chain's CDR3 is CASRGGDKQFF. The DNA for the CDR3 is TGTGCCAGCAGGGGGGGAGATAAGCAGTTCTTC. The variable domain in full, with the rest retrieved from reference TRBV2 and TRBJ2-1, is EPEVTQTPSHQVTQMGQEVILRCVPISNHLYFYWYRQILGQKVEFLVSFYNNEISEKSEIFDDQFSVERPDGSNFTLKIRSTKLEDSAMYFCASRGGDKQFFGPGTRLTVL.

The chain carries TRBV4-2 and TRBJ2-1; maybe TRBD2 (5 bases). Germline V lookup: CDR1 LGHNA, CDR2 YNFKEQ. This CDR3 region has 13 residues. Trimming removed 0 bases at V and 9 bases at J, with 9 bases between. The CDR3 sequence: CASSQDLGSEQFF. DNA of the CDR3: TGTGCCAGCAGCCAAGATCTGGGGAGTGAGCAGTTCTTC.

The genes are TRBV6-6 and TRBJ1-5; D remains ambiguous. V was trimmed by 6 bases and J by 2 bases, leaving 17 bases between them. Per germline, CDR1 MNHNY and CDR2 SVGAGI (reference sequence). This CDR3 has 16 amino acids. CDR3 sequence reads: CASSPIPLGGNQPQHF. In DNA form, the CDR3 reads TGTGCCAGCAGCCCAATCCCCCTCGGGGGCAATCAGCCCCAGCATTTT.

This clonotype was seen a few times. The chain combines TRBV20-1 with TRBJ2-1; D is uncertain. Germline-derived CDR1 and CDR2 are DFQATT and SNEGSKA (reference sequence). The length of the CDR3 is 11 residues. V was pared by 4 bases and J by 8 bases, with 9 bases between. The CDR3 loop is CSATPRYEQFF. CDR3 DNA sequence: TGCAGTGCTACTCCCCGGTATGAGCAGTTCTTC.

This clonotype was observed a few times. The chain recombines TRBV5-1 with TRBJ1-1, with 10 positions matching TRBD1. The CDR3 runs 15 residues. The V gene's germline CDR1 is SGHRS and CDR2 YFSETQ. The V segment lost 2 bases and the J segment 4 bases; nucleotides outside the gene matches: 5. CDR3 amino acids: CASSFDRGRSTEAFF. CDR3 DNA: TGCGCCAGCAGCTTCGACAGGGGGCGAAGCACTGAAGCTTTCTTT.

The V gene is TRBV6-1, the J gene TRBJ2-3; 11 bases line up with TRBD2. V shed 4 bases, J shed 4 bases, and the junction held 7 bases outside the gene matches. This CDR3 spans 16 amino acids. CDR1 is MNHNS, CDR2 SASEGT, per germline. The CDR3 region is CASSATTSGSADTQYF. The CDR3 nucleotides read TGTGCCAGCAGTGCCACTACTAGCGGGAGTGCAGATACGCAGTATTTT.